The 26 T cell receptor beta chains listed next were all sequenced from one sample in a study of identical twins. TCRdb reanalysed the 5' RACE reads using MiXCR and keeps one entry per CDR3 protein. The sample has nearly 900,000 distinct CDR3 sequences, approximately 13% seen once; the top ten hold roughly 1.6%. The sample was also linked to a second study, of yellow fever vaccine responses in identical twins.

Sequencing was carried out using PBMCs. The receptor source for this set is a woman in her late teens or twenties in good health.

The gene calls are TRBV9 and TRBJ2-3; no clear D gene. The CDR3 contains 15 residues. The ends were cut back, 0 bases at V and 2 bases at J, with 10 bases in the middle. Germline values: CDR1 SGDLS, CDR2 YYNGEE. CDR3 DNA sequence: TGTGCCAGCAGCGTAGAGGGCGCGAACACAGATACGCAGTATTTT. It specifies CASSVEGANTDTQYF. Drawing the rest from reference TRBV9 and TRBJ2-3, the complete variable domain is DSGVTQTPKHLITATGQRVTLRCSPRSGDLSVYWYQQSLDQGLQFLIQYYNGEERAKGNILERFSAQQFPDLHSELNLSSLELGDSALYFCASSVEGANTDTQYFGPGTRLTVL.

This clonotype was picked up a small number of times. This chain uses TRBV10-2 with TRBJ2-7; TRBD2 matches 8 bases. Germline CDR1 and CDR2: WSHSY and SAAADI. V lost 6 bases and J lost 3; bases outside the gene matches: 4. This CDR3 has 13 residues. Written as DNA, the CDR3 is TGCGCCAGCAGGGCTAGCGGGTTCTACGAGCAGTACTTC. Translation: CASRASGFYEQYF.

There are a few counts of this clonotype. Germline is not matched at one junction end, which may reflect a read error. The CDR3 here is CASSLGQGAFSGEPFF. CDR3 bases: TGTGCCAGCAGTCTCGGACAGGGGGCGTTCTCCGGGGAGCCGTTTTTT. The rearrangement joins TRBV12-3 or TRBV12-4 to TRBJ2-2; 11 nucleotides line up with TRBD1. This CDR3 has 16 amino acids.

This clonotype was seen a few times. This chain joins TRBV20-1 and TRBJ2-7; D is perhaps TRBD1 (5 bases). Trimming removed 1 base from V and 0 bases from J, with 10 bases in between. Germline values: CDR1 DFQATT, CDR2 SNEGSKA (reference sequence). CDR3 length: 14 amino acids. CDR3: CSARGTMSSYEQYV. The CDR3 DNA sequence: TGCAGTGCTAGAGGGACAATGAGCTCCTACGAGCAGTACGTC.

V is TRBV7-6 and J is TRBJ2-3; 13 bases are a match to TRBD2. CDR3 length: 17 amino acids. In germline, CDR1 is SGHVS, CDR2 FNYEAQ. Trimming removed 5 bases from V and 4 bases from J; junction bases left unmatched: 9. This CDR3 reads CASSHRTSGRHPDTQYF. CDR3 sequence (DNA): TGTGCCAGCAGCCATAGGACTAGCGGGAGACATCCAGATACGCAGTATTTT. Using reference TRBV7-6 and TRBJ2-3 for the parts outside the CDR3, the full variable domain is GAGVSQSPRYKVTKRGQDVALRCDPISGHVSLYWYRQALGQGPEFLTYFNYEAQQDKSGLPNDRFSAERPEGSISTLTIQRTEQRDSAMYRCASSHRTSGRHPDTQYFGPGTRLTVL.

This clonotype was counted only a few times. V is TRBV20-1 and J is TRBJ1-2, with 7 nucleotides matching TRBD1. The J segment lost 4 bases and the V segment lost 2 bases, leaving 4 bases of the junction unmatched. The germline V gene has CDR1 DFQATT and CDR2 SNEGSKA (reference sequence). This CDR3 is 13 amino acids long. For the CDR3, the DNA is TGCAGTGCTAGACCAGGGGGTCCCTATGGCTACACCTTC. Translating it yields CSARPGGPYGYTF.

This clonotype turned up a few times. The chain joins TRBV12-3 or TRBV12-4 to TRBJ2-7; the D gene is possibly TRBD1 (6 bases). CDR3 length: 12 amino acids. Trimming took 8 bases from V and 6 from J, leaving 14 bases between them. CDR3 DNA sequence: TGTGCCAGCGGGCAGGGGAACCGCGAGCAGTACTTC. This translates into CASGQGNREQYF.

CDR3 in DNA: TGCGCCAGCAGCTTAGTTCGGGGGGGACTAGCGGTTTACAATGAGCAGTTCTTC. Residues: CASSLVRGGLAVYNEQFF. The rearrangement uses TRBV5-1 and TRBJ2-1; 11 bases are shared with TRBD2. Trimming cost V 2 bases and J 4 bases; bases outside gene matches: 11. Germline-derived CDR1 and CDR2 are SGHRS and YFSETQ. The length of the CDR3 is 18 residues.

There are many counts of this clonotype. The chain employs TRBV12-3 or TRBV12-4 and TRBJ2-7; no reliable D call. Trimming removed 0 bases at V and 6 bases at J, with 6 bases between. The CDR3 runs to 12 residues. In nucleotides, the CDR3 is TGTGCCAGCAGTTTAGCAGGGCGCGAGCAGTACGTC. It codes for CASSLAGREQYV.

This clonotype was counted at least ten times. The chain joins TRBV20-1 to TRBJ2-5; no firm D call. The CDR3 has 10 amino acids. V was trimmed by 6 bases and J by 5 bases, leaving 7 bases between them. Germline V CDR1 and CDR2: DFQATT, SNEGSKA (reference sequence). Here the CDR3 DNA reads TGCAGTGCCAGCACCGAGACCCAGTACTTC. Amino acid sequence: CSASTETQYF.

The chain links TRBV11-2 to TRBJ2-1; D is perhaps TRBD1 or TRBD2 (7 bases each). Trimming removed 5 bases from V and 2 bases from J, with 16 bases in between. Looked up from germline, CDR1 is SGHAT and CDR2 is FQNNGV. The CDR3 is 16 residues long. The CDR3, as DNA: TGTGCCAGCAGCCAGGGGGGGAGAGTGGCCTACAATGAGCAGTTCTTC. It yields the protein CASSQGGRVAYNEQFF.

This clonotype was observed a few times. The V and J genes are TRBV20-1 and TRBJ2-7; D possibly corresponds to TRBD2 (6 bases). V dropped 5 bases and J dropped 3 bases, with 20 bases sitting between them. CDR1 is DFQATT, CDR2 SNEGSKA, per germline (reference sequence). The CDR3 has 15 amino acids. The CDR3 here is CSARNVTSPFYEQYF. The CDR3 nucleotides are TGCAGTGCTCGGAATGTTACTAGCCCATTCTACGAGCAGTACTTC.

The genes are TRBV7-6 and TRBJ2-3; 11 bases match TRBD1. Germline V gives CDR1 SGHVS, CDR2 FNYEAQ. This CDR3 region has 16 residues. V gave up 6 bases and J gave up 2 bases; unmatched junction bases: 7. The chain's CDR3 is CASSFGTGGTTDTQYF. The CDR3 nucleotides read TGTGCCAGCAGTTTCGGGACAGGGGGAACCACAGATACGCAGTATTTT. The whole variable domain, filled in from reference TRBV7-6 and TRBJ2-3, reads GAGVSQSPRYKVTKRGQDVALRCDPISGHVSLYWYRQALGQGPEFLTYFNYEAQQDKSGLPNDRFSAERPEGSISTLTIQRTEQRDSAMYRCASSFGTGGTTDTQYFGPGTRLTVL.

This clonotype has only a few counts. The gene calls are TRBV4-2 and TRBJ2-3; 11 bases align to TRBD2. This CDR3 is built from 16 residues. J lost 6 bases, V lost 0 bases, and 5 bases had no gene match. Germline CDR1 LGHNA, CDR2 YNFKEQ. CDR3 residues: CASSQDLASGGDTQYF. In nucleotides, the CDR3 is TGTGCCAGCAGCCAAGATTTGGCTAGCGGGGGGGATACGCAGTATTTT.

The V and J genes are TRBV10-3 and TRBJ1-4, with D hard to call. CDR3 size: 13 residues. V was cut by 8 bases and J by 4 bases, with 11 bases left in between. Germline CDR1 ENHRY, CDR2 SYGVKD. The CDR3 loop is CAISIRDNEKLFF. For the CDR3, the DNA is TGTGCCATCTCGATACGGGATAATGAAAAACTGTTTTTT.

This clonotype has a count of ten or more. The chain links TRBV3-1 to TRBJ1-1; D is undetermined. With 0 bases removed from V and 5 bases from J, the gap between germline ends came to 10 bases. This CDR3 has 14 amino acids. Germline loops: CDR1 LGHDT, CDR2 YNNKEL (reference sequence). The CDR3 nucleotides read TGTGCCAGCAGCCAAGATCCGGGGAGGACTGAAGCTTTCTTT. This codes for CASSQDPGRTEAFF. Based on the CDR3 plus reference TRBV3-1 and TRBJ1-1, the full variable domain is DTAVSQTPKYLVTQMGNDKSIKCEQNLGHDTMYWYKQDSKKFLKIMFSYNNKELIINETVPNRFSPKSPDKAHLNLHINSLELGDSAVYFCASSQDPGRTEAFFGQGTRLTVV.

This chain's CDR3 is CASSEFGLARLIIQYF. CDR3 bases: TGTGCCAGCAGTGAATTTGGACTAGCGCGACTGATTATTCAGTACTTC. This chain joins TRBV2 and TRBJ2-4; 9 bases line up with TRBD2. This CDR3 spans 16 amino acids. Germline V gives CDR1 SNHLY, CDR2 FYNNEI. With 2 bases clipped from V and 10 bases from J, the junction kept 12 bases outside the gene matches. Looking up the rest from reference TRBV2 and TRBJ2-4 gives the full variable domain: EPEVTQTPSHQVTQMGQEVILRCVPISNHLYFYWYRQILGQKVEFLVSFYNNEISEKSEIFDDQFSVERPDGSNFTLKIRSTKLEDSAMYFCASSEFGLARLIIQYFGAGTRLSVL.

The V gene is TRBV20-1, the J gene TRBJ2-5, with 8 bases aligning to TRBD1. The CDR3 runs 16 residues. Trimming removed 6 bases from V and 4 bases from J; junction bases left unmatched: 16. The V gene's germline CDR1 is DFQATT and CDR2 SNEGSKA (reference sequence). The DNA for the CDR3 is TGCAGTGCCCGGACAGGGATCCCCAGCCATAGAGAGACCCAGTACTTC. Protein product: CSARTGIPSHRETQYF.

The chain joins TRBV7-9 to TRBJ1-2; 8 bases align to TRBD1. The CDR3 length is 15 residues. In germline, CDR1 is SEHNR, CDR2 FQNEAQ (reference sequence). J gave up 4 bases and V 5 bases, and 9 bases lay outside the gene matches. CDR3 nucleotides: TGTGCCAGCAGCCAGACAGGGGCATTGAGCTATGGCTACACCTTC. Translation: CASSQTGALSYGYTF.

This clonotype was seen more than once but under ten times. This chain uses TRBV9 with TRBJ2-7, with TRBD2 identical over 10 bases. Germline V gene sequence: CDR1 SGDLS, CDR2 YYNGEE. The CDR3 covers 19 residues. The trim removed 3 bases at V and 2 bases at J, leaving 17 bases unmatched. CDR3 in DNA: TGTGCCAGCAGCGGGGGAGGACTCGCCGGACTAGCGGAACCCTACGAGCAGTACTTC. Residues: CASSGGGLAGLAEPYEQYF. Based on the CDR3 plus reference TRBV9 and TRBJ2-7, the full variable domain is DSGVTQTPKHLITATGQRVTLRCSPRSGDLSVYWYQQSLDQGLQFLIQYYNGEERAKGNILERFSAQQFPDLHSELNLSSLELGDSALYFCASSGGGLAGLAEPYEQYFGPGTRLTVT.

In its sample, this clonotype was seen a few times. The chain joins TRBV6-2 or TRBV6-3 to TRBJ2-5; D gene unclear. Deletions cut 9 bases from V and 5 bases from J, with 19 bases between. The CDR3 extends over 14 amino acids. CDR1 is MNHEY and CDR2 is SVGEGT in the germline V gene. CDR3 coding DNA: TGTGCCAGTCCTCCCCGGCCGTACGTGGAGACCCAGTACTTC. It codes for CASPPRPYVETQYF.

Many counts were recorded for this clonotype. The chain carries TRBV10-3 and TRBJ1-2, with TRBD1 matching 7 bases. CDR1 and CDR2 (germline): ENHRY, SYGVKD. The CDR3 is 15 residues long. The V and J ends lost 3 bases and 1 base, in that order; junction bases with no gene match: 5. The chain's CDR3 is CAISDRQGVNYGYTF. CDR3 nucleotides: TGTGCCATCAGTGACAGACAGGGCGTTAACTATGGCTACACCTTC.

The CDR3 coding sequence is TGTGCCAGCAGTGACCGCGGGAAGGGGTCCTACGAGCAGTACTTC. As protein: CASSDRGKGSYEQYF. The genes are TRBV6-1 and TRBJ2-7, with TRBD2 as a possible D gene (6 bases). The V gene's germline CDR1 is MNHNS and CDR2 SASEGT. V was trimmed by 3 bases and J by 1 base, leaving 13 bases between them. CDR3 length: 15 residues.

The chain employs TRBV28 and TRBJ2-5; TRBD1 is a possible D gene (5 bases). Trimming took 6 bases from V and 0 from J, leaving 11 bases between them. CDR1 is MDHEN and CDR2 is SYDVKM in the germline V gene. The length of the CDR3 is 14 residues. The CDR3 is CASRSKGYQETQYF. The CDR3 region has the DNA TGTGCCAGCAGGAGTAAGGGGTACCAAGAGACCCAGTACTTC.

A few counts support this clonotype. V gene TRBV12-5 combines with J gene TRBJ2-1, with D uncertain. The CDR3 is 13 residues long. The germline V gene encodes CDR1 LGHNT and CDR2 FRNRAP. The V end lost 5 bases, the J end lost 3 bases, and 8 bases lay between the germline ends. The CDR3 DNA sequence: TGTGCTAGTGGTGTAACGAGCTACAATGAGCAGTTCTTC. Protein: CASGVTSYNEQFF.

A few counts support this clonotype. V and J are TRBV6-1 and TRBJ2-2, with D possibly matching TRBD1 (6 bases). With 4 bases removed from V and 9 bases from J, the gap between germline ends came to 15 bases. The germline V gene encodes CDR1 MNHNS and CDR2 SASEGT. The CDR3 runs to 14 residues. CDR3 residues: CASSAEQGWRELFF. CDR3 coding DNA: TGTGCCAGCAGTGCAGAACAGGGTTGGAGGGAGCTGTTTTTT.